A selection of T cell receptor beta chains follows, all from one sample in a study of cytomegalovirus exposure and HLA in healthy donors. The method was immunoSEQ multiplex PCR; TCRdb's version includes in-frame clones alone and lacks a portion of them. The sample includes 150,000 to 200,000 clones, 75% to 85% seen only once; the top ten take about 1.5%. Sequenced material: PBMCs. These receptors were collected from a woman under 40 in good health and CMV-seropositive. CDR3s include the opening cysteine and the closing phenylalanine or tryptophan. Each record gives: clone size, D gene, J gene, V gene, CDR3 protein. D genes are given only for firm matches. The size field is filled for only some rows; it gives once, few, many or a size class.

-,TRBD1,TRBJ1-4,TRBV5-4,CASSSQTGNNEKLFF
few,-,TRBJ2-2,TRBV15,CATSIPVSGELFF
few,TRBD1,TRBJ1-5,TRBV6-5,CASSLGQGADQPQHF
-,TRBD1,TRBJ1-3,TRBV30,CAWRKTGGEGNTIYF
-,-,TRBJ2-3,TRBV5-4,CASSLAGFVDTQYF
-,-,TRBJ2-1,TRBV14,CASSHGHKQFF
-,-,TRBJ1-1,TRBV7-9,CSSSLLTEAFF
-,TRBD1,TRBJ1-2,TRBV7-9,CASSTSGGQGPLAYGYTF
-,-,TRBJ1-5,TRBV18,CASSPTVSNQPQHF
-,TRBD2,TRBJ2-3,TRBV13,CASSSPEYSSGLSTDTQYF
-,-,TRBJ2-7,TRBV6-1,CASSLRDPSSYEQYF
-,TRBD2,TRBJ2-3,TRBV5-1,CASKPRAGGTDTQYF
-,TRBD2,TRBJ2-7,TRBV5-1,CASSSLTAGDPHEQYF
-,TRBD1,TRBJ2-7,TRBV6-5,CASSLDRGVEQYF